This T cell receptor (beta chain) stems from a study of monozygotic twins with inflammatory bowel disease. Study-wide results and caveats: For repertoire similarity, concordant twins did not differ from discordant twins, possibly because power was limited. Healthy co-twins, by inverse Simpson, had higher TCRbeta diversity than their siblings with IBD.

This CDR3 comprises 20 residues. The germline V gene encodes CDR1 LGHNA and CDR2 YSLEER. Each CDR3 protein gets one entry in TCRdb, which reprocessed the 5' RACE reads and gives no DNA. This sample's table reports 150,000 or so distinct CDR3 sequences. Concerning this clonotype: What it binds is not known.

V gene TRBV4-3 combines with J gene TRBJ2-1; TCRdb names TRBD2, which stays unverified in the absence of DNA. This sequence was found in a human donor with ulcerative colitis or Crohn's disease, or a healthy co-twin of an affected twin (not recorded which). The specimen was blood. The CDR3 here is CASSQTYTSGRGGWYDEQFF.